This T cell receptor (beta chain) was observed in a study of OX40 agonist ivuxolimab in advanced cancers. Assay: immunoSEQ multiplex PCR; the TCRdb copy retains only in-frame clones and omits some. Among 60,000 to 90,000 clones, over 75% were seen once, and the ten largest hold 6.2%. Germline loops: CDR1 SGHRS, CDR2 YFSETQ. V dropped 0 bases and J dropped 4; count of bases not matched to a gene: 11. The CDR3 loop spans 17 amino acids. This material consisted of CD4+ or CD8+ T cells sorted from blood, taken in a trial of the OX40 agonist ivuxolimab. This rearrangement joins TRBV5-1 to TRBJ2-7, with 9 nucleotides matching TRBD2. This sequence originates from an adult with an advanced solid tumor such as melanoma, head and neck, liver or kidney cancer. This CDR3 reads CASSLVPGAGGLYEQYF. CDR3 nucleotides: TGCGCCAGCAGCTTGGTCCCGGGAGCGGGAGGTCTTTACGAGCAGTACTTC.